A single sample is the source of the 14 T cell receptor beta chains below, sequenced in a study of T and B cells in COVID-19 patients. From blood, about 250-500 ng of genomic DNA served as TRB template. BIOMED2 TRB-A/B primer pools were used in multiplex TRB PCR. TCRdb used MiXCR to reprocess the multiplex PCR reads, holding one entry per CDR3 protein. Altogether 6,000 or so distinct CDR3 sequences are present, around 33% being singletons, with the ten largest covering about three fifths. The sample taken for sequencing was blood. Receptor source: a human donor with active COVID-19.

This rearrangement joins TRBV5-4 to TRBJ2-1, with TRBD2 matching 11 bases. J gave up 7 bases and V 5 bases, and 11 bases lay outside the gene matches. Germline assignment: CDR1 SGHNT and CDR2 YYREEE (reference sequence). The CDR3 sequence is 16 residues long. For the CDR3, the DNA is TGTGCCAGCAGTCCCTCTAGCGGGAGGTTTCTTAATGAGCAGTTCTTC. Its translation is CASSPSSGRFLNEQFF.

By frequency in the sample, this clonotype is medium-sized. The chain has TRBV30 and TRBJ2-3, with D perhaps TRBD1 (6 bases). Germline CDR1 and CDR2: GTSNPN and SVGIG (reference sequence). The CDR3 is made up of 11 amino acids. The CDR3 loop reads CASTGSDTQYF. Written as DNA, the CDR3 is TGTGCTTCGACAGGAAGCGATACGCAGTATTTT.

This clonotype qualifies as medium-sized. This chain links TRBV7-6 with TRBJ2-1; 9 bases align to TRBD2. V shed 5 bases and J 10 bases; nucleotides not matched to a gene: 15. The CDR3 contains 16 residues. CDR1 and CDR2 (germline): SGHVS, FNYEAQ. CDR3 bases: TGTGCCAGCAGCGCCCACCGCGGGAGGGCCACGGAGGAGCAGTTCTTC. It is translated as CASSAHRGRATEEQFF.

This clonotype was seen a few times. This rearrangement joins TRBV12-3 or TRBV12-4 to TRBJ1-2; tentatively, D is TRBD1 (6 bases). The CDR3 extends over 15 amino acids. V was pared by 3 bases and J by 4 bases, with 15 bases between. The CDR3: CASSLGGATLYGYTF. Written as DNA, the CDR3 is TGTGCCAGCAGTTTGGGGGGGGCAACTCTCTATGGCTACACCTTC.

The gene calls are TRBV18 and TRBJ1-4; TRBD1 matches at 7 bases. The ends lost 2 bases at V and 0 bases at J; junction bases unmatched: 6. The germline gives CDR1 KGHSH, CDR2 LQKENI. This CDR3 contains 17 residues. The CDR3 DNA sequence: TGTGCCAGCTCACCATGGGCCAGGGGGACAACTAATGAAAAACTGTTTTTT. Its translation is CASSPWARGTTNEKLFF.

The rearrangement joins TRBV6-5 to TRBJ2-4; weak D call: TRBD2 (6 bases). With 5 bases removed from V and 6 bases from J, the gap between germline ends came to 14 bases. This CDR3 comprises 14 residues. CDR1 MNHEY and CDR2 SVGAGI come from the germline V gene. The CDR3 spells CASSDRESINIQYF. The CDR3 DNA sequence: TGTGCCAGCAGTGACCGGGAGAGTATAAACATTCAGTACTTC.

This chain joins TRBV6-2 or TRBV6-3 and TRBJ2-7; 7 nucleotides line up with TRBD1. The CDR3 loop spans 14 amino acids. V shed 7 bases, J shed 3 bases, and the junction held 9 bases outside the gene matches. Germline lookup yields CDR1 MNHEY and CDR2 SVGEGT. The CDR3 DNA is TGTGCCAGCACTTATACAGGGGCATACTACGAGCAGTACTTC. Translating gives CASTYTGAYYEQYF.

The rearrangement links TRBV5-6 to TRBJ2-7; D is tentatively TRBD1 or TRBD2 (6 bases each). The CDR3 sequence is 14 residues long. The germline V gene encodes CDR1 SGHDT and CDR2 YYEEEE. Trimming removed 0 bases at V and 7 bases at J, with 14 bases between. CDR3 DNA sequence: TGTGCCAGCAGCTTGGTAGGGACACGGGGGGAGCAGTACTTC. It specifies CASSLVGTRGEQYF.

This clonotype was counted only a few times. This chain joins TRBV6-1 and TRBJ2-2, with TRBD2 matching 11 bases. Per germline, CDR1 MNHNS and CDR2 SASEGT. J lost 0 bases, V lost 6 bases, and 12 bases had no gene match. This CDR3 region has 19 residues. The CDR3 is CASRKALAGGPANTGELFF. The CDR3 DNA reads TGTGCCAGCAGAAAGGCATTAGCGGGAGGGCCCGCGAACACCGGGGAGCTGTTTTTT.

This clonotype was counted only a few times. The chain recombines TRBV27 with TRBJ1-1; no clear D. The CDR3 contains 13 residues. With 5 bases removed from V and 5 bases from J, the gap between germline ends came to 12 bases. Germline V gene data show CDR1 as MNHEY and CDR2 as SMNVEV (reference sequence). The chain's CDR3 is CASSPHSETEAFF. In nucleotides, the CDR3 is TGTGCCAGCAGTCCCCACAGCGAAACTGAAGCTTTCTTT.

This clonotype has a handful of counts. The chain uses TRBV18 and TRBJ2-5; 7 bases match TRBD2. The CDR3 loop spans 16 amino acids. Unmatched junction bases numbered 12, after V lost 6 bases and J lost 2 bases. In germline, CDR1 is KGHSH, CDR2 LQKENI. This chain's CDR3 is CASSAWDRAGQETQYF. The CDR3 DNA reads as TGTGCCAGCTCTGCCTGGGATCGAGCGGGACAAGAGACCCAGTACTTC.

The rearrangement links TRBV5-6 to TRBJ2-7; TRBD1 might be the D (6 bases). Trimming took 3 bases from V and 3 from J, leaving 13 bases between them. The CDR3 extends over 14 amino acids. Germline CDR1 SGHDT, CDR2 YYEEEE. For the CDR3, the DNA is TGTGCCAGCAGCTCACCCGGGACACTCTACGAGCAGTACTTC. Its protein product is CASSSPGTLYEQYF.

As DNA, the CDR3 is TGTGCCAGCTCACCCCCTAGAGGGAGTGACATTCAGTACTTC. This translates into CASSPPRGSDIQYF. V and J are TRBV18 and TRBJ2-4; the D gene is possibly TRBD2 (5 bases). The CDR3 sequence is 14 residues long. CDR1 is KGHSH and CDR2 is LQKENI in the germline V gene. Trimming cost V 3 bases and J 8 bases, with 14 bases left between them.

The genes are TRBV6-5 and TRBJ2-3; 10 bases agree with TRBD2. The ends lost 6 bases at V and 6 bases at J; junction bases unmatched: 12. The CDR3 contains 16 residues. Germline V gives CDR1 MNHEY, CDR2 SVGAGI. The CDR3 region is CASSQKAGGPADTQYF. DNA for the CDR3: TGTGCCAGCAGCCAGAAAGCGGGAGGGCCAGCGGATACGCAGTATTTT.